The 22 T cell receptor beta chains presented below share a single source sample, sequenced in a study of cytomegalovirus exposure and HLA in healthy donors (dated by TCRdb to about 2017). Receptor amplification or capture employed the immunoSEQ multiplex PCR assay. A mixture of 60 forward primers for TCR Vbeta segments and 13 reverse primers for TCR Jbeta segments was used in the multiplex PCR. Held by TCRdb, this immuneACCESS table contains in-frame sequences only and omits some clones. Under half of the omission traces to an unresolved V gene where checked; the cause of the rest is unknown. In all, the sample holds about 130,000 clones, and approximately 84% of those were seen once. Roughly 4% of the sample rests with the top ten. The sequencing input was PBMCs. The receptor set was obtained from a man between 18 and 29 years old in good health and CMV-seropositive.

This chain uses TRBV2 with TRBJ1-1; no reliable D call. Trimming cost V 9 bases and J 3 bases, with 8 bases left between them. CDR1 and CDR2 (germline): SNHLY, FYNNEI. The CDR3 extends over 11 amino acids. The DNA for the CDR3 is TGTGCCAGTGCCGGGTACACTGAAGCTTTCTTT. Translation gives CASAGYTEAFF.

V is TRBV6-5 and J is TRBJ2-7; tentative D call: TRBD2 (5 bases). V was clipped by 2 bases and J by 3 bases, with 11 bases between them. Germline CDR1 MNHEY, CDR2 SVGAGI. The CDR3 loop spans 14 amino acids. The CDR3 region has the DNA TGTGCCAGCAGTTACGAGGAGGCAAGCTACGAGCAGTACTTC. It is translated as CASSYEEASYEQYF.

The gene calls are TRBV4-3 and TRBJ2-1; 11 nucleotides align to TRBD2. The CDR3 spans 15 residues. Per the germline V gene, CDR1 is LGHNA and CDR2 is YSLEER. The trim removed 6 bases at V and 5 bases at J, leaving 6 bases unmatched. This chain's CDR3 is CASSPYSGGDNEQFF. CDR3 nucleotides: TGCGCCAGCAGTCCTTATAGCGGGGGGGACAATGAGCAGTTCTTC.

The chain carries TRBV27 and TRBJ2-7, with a possible D match to TRBD2 (6 bases). V was clipped by 1 base and J by 0 bases, with 10 bases between them. This CDR3 has 15 amino acids. Germline V gives CDR1 MNHEY, CDR2 SMNVEV (reference sequence). The CDR3 here is CASSLFRGNSYEQYF. The CDR3 coding sequence is TGTGCCAGCAGTTTATTCCGCGGGAACTCCTACGAGCAGTACTTC.

The chain carries TRBV27 and TRBJ1-5; D gene uncertain. From germline, CDR1 is MNHEY and CDR2 SMNVEV (reference sequence). Trimming took 2 bases from V and 6 from J, leaving 8 bases between them. CDR3 length: 13 amino acids. The CDR3 region is CASSLTRGQPQHF. The CDR3 bases are TGTGCCAGCAGTTTAACCCGCGGTCAGCCCCAGCATTTT.

The chain is built from TRBV6-4 and TRBJ1-6, with a weak D call TRBD1 (6 bases). The CDR3 has 13 residues. V shed 8 bases and J shed 3 bases, with 8 bases lying between them. CDR1 and CDR2 (germline): MRHNA, SNTAGT. The DNA of the CDR3 is TGTGCCAGCCAACAGGGCTATAATTCACCCCTCCACTTT. Encoded protein: CASQQGYNSPLHF.

The sample holds a few counts of this clone. J is TRBJ1-6 and V is TRBV19; unclear D gene. This CDR3 has 14 residues. V was trimmed by 6 bases and J by 0 bases, leaving 6 bases between them. Germline CDR1 and CDR2: LNHDA and SQIVND (reference sequence). The CDR3 spells CASRHSSYNSPLHF. CDR3 nucleotides: TGTGCCAGTAGGCACAGCTCCTATAATTCACCCCTCCACTTT. Full variable domain (rest looked up from reference TRBV19 and TRBJ1-6): DGGITQSPKYLFRKEGQNVTLSCEQNLNHDAMYWYRQDPGQGLRLIYYSQIVNDFQKGDIAEGYSVSREKKESFPLTVTSAQKNPTAFYLCASRHSSYNSPLHFGNGTRLTVT.

The chain recombines TRBV13 with TRBJ1-1, with TRBD1 matching 7 bases. The CDR3 totals 14 residues. Germline trimming cut 3 bases from V and 5 bases from J; bases unmatched to any gene: 6. CDR1 PRHDT and CDR2 FYEKMQ come from the germline V gene (reference sequence). The CDR3 DNA sequence: TGTGCCAGCAGCTTTCTCCAGGGGGATACTGAAGCTTTCTTT. As protein: CASSFLQGDTEAFF.

V gene TRBV30 combines with J gene TRBJ2-1; 7 bases line up with TRBD1. The CDR3 has 15 residues. Germline V gene lookup returns CDR1 GTSNPN and CDR2 SVGIG (reference sequence). The V segment lost 3 bases and the J segment 5 bases; nucleotides outside the gene matches: 10. CDR3 DNA: TGTGCCTGGAGACAGGGGCTGAACCAGAACAATGAGCAGTTCTTC. Protein sequence: CAWRQGLNQNNEQFF. The entire variable domain, with the rest obtained from reference TRBV30 and TRBJ2-1, is as follows: SQTIHQWPATLVQPVGSPLSLECTVEGTSNPNLYWYRQAAGRGLQLLFYSVGIGQISSEVPQNLSASRPQDRQFILSSKKLLLSDSGFYLCAWRQGLNQNNEQFFGPGTRLTVL.

The rearrangement links TRBV30 to TRBJ1-3, with a possible D match to TRBD1 (6 bases). Per germline, CDR1 GTSNPN and CDR2 SVGIG (reference sequence). This CDR3 contains 15 residues. Here the CDR3 DNA reads TGTGCTATATCAAGGGGGAACAGTGCTGGAAACACCATATATTTT. As protein: CAISRGNSAGNTIYF. The whole variable domain, remainder taken from reference TRBV30 and TRBJ1-3, is SQTIHQWPATLVQPVGSPLSLECTVEGTSNPNLYWYRQAAGRGLQLLFYSVGIGQISSEVPQNLSASRPQDRQFILSSKKLLLSDSGFYLCAISRGNSAGNTIYFGEGSWLTVV.

V is TRBV10-3 and J is TRBJ1-1; D possibly corresponds to TRBD1 (6 bases). Trimming took 10 bases from V and 4 from J, leaving 25 bases between them. This CDR3 contains 16 residues. Germline CDR1 is ENHRY and CDR2 is SYGVKD. This chain's CDR3 is CASRKAEGGWGTEAFF. CDR3 DNA sequence: TGTGCCAGCCGCAAAGCGGAAGGGGGTTGGGGCACTGAAGCTTTCTTT.

The genes are TRBV2 and TRBJ2-1; perhaps TRBD2 as D (5 bases). V gave up 4 bases and J gave up 3 bases, with 10 bases separating them. Per germline, CDR1 SNHLY and CDR2 FYNNEI. The CDR3 contains 14 residues. The CDR3 loop is CASSGSSSYNEQFF. In nucleotides, the CDR3 is TGTGCCAGCAGTGGGTCTAGCAGCTACAATGAGCAGTTCTTC.

The chain is built from TRBV5-1 and TRBJ1-1; TRBD1 aligns across 11 bases. The germline V gene has CDR1 SGHRS and CDR2 YFSETQ. CDR3 length: 15 amino acids. The V gene end was trimmed by 5 bases and the J gene end by 6 bases; junction bases not matched to a gene: 9. The CDR3 spells CASSRDRGQGAEAFF. CDR3 in DNA: TGCGCCAGCAGTAGAGATAGGGGACAGGGGGCTGAAGCTTTCTTT.

The V and J genes are TRBV5-4 and TRBJ1-6; unclear D gene. This CDR3 has 14 amino acids. Germline assignment: CDR1 SGHNT and CDR2 YYREEE (reference sequence). V was trimmed by 2 bases and J by 10 bases, leaving 13 bases between them. The CDR3 spells CASSLRGFESPLHF. In DNA, the CDR3 is TGTGCCAGCAGCTTACGGGGATTTGAATCACCCCTCCACTTT.

V is TRBV6-5 and J is TRBJ1-2, with 7 bases that match TRBD1. CDR1 and CDR2 from the germline V gene are MNHEY and SVGAGI. This CDR3 is built from 13 residues. Trimming at V came to 6 bases and at J to 8 bases, leaving 9 bases not matched to a gene. The CDR3 DNA is TGTGCCAGCAGGGGTGACAGGGTTTTAGGCTACACCTTC. Its protein is CASRGDRVLGYTF.

This clone occurred a few times. The rearrangement joins TRBV7-9 to TRBJ2-7, with D perhaps matching TRBD2 (6 bases). Trimming removed 1 base at V and 3 bases at J, with 10 bases between. This CDR3 region has 14 residues. Looked up from germline, CDR1 is SEHNR and CDR2 is FQNEAQ (reference sequence). The DNA of the CDR3 is TGTGCCAGCAGCTTAGGCGGGACCGACTACGAGCAGTACTTC. Amino acid sequence: CASSLGGTDYEQYF.

The J gene is TRBJ2-1, the V gene TRBV6-5, with 9 bases aligning to TRBD2. After removal of 10 bases from V and 4 bases from J, the junction contained 5 bases not matched to a gene. Germline V gene data show CDR1 as MNHEY and CDR2 as SVGAGI. The CDR3 runs 13 residues. The CDR3 DNA is TGTGCCACGCGGGAGGGCCGATACAATGAGCAGTTCTTC. It yields the protein CATREGRYNEQFF.

The V gene is TRBV19, the J gene TRBJ2-1; the match to TRBD2 covers 8 bases. The CDR3 length is 15 residues. V lost 7 bases, J lost 4 bases, and 9 bases stayed unmatched. Germline V gene sequence: CDR1 LNHDA, CDR2 SQIVND (reference sequence). The CDR3, as DNA: TGTGCCAGTAATCCAAGCGGGGGAGCTTACAATGAGCAGTTCTTC. It translates to CASNPSGGAYNEQFF.

The V call is TRBV7-8, the J call TRBJ2-6; D is possibly TRBD1 (5 bases). The ends were cut back, 6 bases at V and 2 bases at J, with 23 bases in the middle. The CDR3 spans 19 residues. CDR1 is SGHVS and CDR2 is FQNEAQ in the germline V gene. CDR3 in amino acids: CASRQLIGLREAGANVLTF. DNA of the CDR3: TGTGCCAGCAGACAGCTTATAGGGCTCAGGGAAGCTGGGGCCAACGTCCTGACTTTC.

The genes are TRBV27 and TRBJ1-6; TRBD1 matches at 10 bases. Germline lookup yields CDR1 MNHEY and CDR2 SMNVEV (reference sequence). The CDR3 spans 14 residues. Losses at the gene ends were 2 bases for V and 10 bases for J; bases not matched to a gene: 2. In DNA, the CDR3 is TGTGCCAGCAGTTTAGGACAGGGGGTGTCACCCCTCCACTTT. Translating it yields CASSLGQGVSPLHF.

The J gene is TRBJ2-7, the V gene TRBV6-6; possibly TRBD2 for D (6 bases). CDR1 is MNHNY and CDR2 is SVGAGI in the germline V gene (reference sequence). The CDR3 spans 13 residues. Between the trimmed V and J ends, which lost 5 bases and 3 bases, there was a span of 11 bases. CDR3 residues: CASSVRGYYEQYF. CDR3 bases: TGTGCCAGCAGTGTTCGGGGGTACTACGAGCAGTACTTC.

On this clone: Other DNA sequences in this sample translate to the same CDR3. J is TRBJ1-1 and V is TRBV30; 7 nucleotides agree with TRBD1. Germline V gives CDR1 GTSNPN, CDR2 SVGIG (reference sequence). This CDR3 has 13 amino acids. V was pared by 0 bases and J by 4 bases, with 2 bases of the junction left unmatched. The CDR3 is CAWSVQGSTEAFF. DNA of the CDR3: TGTGCCTGGAGTGTACAGGGGAGCACTGAAGCTTTCTTT.